This T cell receptor beta chain is drawn from a study of cytomegalovirus exposure and HLA in healthy donors (dated by TCRdb to 2016 to 2017). About the full investigation: According to an earlier analysis of a few hundred of the donors, about 179 million T cells yielded 90 million to 140 million unique TCR beta sequences and around 300 Gb of sequence data. The study aimed to test whether cataloging public T cell receptors could reveal signatures of past pathogen exposure. In an earlier analysis of roughly 580 of the donors, high-throughput TCR beta sequencing was used to judge whether each TCR beta V gene segment behaved as functional or pseudogenic. Genome-wide SNP genotypes for about 60% of the roughly 700 donors were used in a later genetic analysis, which treated that subset as a discovery cohort. Both class I and class II loci were covered by HLA typing, at four-digit resolution. Every repertoire in the discovery cohort had been generated on one and the same sequencing platform. Roughly 320 gigabases of sequencing data and around 80 million unique TCR sequences made up an early release that covered 640 HLA-typed donors. Of the roughly 400 genotyped donors, 75% to 85% were placed in the genetic ancestry cluster associated with self-reported Caucasian donors. Four or five DR-DQ haplotypes were handled as single units for association and clustering because linkage in the cohort was strong. Donor age, sex, ethnicity and CMV serostatus were collected together with the repertoire data. Across approximately 400 genotyped donors of the cohort, an average of about 240,000 unique TCR beta nucleotide sequences per donor were sequenced, and 15% to 20% of those sequences were non-productive. Rather than drawing on any new phenotypic data, the later analysis identified candidate immune exposures from TCR beta sequences and the way those sequences occurred across donors. The T cell repertoires of several hundred subjects were profiled by immunosequencing and related to cytomegalovirus serostatus. Typing coverage varied by locus: roughly 620-640 donors for A, B, C, DRB1 and DQB1; approximately 500 for DQA1; more than 600 for DPA1; roughly 450 for DPB1. A later analysis re-analyzed previously published TCR beta repertoires from 666 donors and added high-resolution HLA genotyping to study TCR occurrence patterns. To predict cytomegalovirus infection status, the study brought together high-throughput TCR immunosequencing, statistical association of individual TCRs with disease status, and machine learning. Besides the first cohort of roughly 660 subjects, a separate validation cohort made up of roughly 120 different subjects was used.

For this clone: Its recognized antigen is unknown. Within one base of it there is no much larger clone, and no base qualities were kept.

Library prep was done by the immunoSEQ multiplex PCR assay. For the multiplex PCR, a mixture combining 60 forward primers for TCR Vbeta segments and 13 reverse primers for TCR Jbeta segments was used. The CDR3 region of rearranged TCR beta genes was amplified from genomic DNA by a multiplex PCR assay. On the Illumina HiSeq System, the amplified TCR beta libraries were sequenced as 87-base-pair reads. The paper's processing steps were these. A later analysis tallied around 87 million unique TCR beta chains across the 666 repertoires, and about 10 million of those chains were shared by two or more donors. Raw reads were error-corrected and collapsed into unique sequences with a nearest-neighbor algorithm that merged closely related sequences to remove PCR and sequencing errors. CDR3 sequences were aligned to IMGT reference sequences to assign V, D and J gene segments. For a sequence to be retained, a match of at least six nucleotides was required to both a V gene segment and a J gene segment. A rearrangement counted as productive if the CDR3 had no stop codons and remained in frame with V and J, and every other rearrangement counted as non-productive. Following IMGT convention, CDR3 was defined as the stretch from the second conserved V-encoded cysteine up to the conserved J-encoded phenylalanine. In an earlier analysis of 550 to 650 of the donors, sequences lacking an unambiguous match to a single V gene segment were excluded. In an earlier analysis of some 590 of the donors, V segments were called functional above 56.7% productive rearrangements and were called segregating when the between-donor standard deviation exceeded 5%. A statistical classification framework was built to diagnose cytomegalovirus status from the catalog of TCR beta chain sequences. In a later analysis, V and J genes were assigned by comparing TCR nucleotide sequences against IMGT/GENE-DB human TR gene sequences. In a later analysis, CDR3 sequences and most-parsimonious VDJ recombination scenarios were assigned using the TCRdist pipeline. In a later analysis, every TCR beta chain was defined by the combination of its CDR3 amino acid sequence and its V-gene family, and reads without a unique V-gene family were dropped. A later analysis removed 500 to 600 highly shared, low-generation-probability nucleotide sequences to deal with suspected cross-contamination and a sequencing artifact. A later analysis calculated a clonal expansion index for each public chain from normalized within-repertoire ranks of inferred template counts. A later analysis computed generation probabilities with a VDJ recombination model fitted to out-of-frame rearrangements, and checked the results against IGoR. In a later analysis, TCR-TCR, TCR-HLA and TCR-CMV co-occurrence was scored with hypergeometric tests, and a repertoire-size bias correction was applied to TCR pairs. To estimate false discovery rates, a later analysis permuted the HLA or CMV assignments 20 times. A later analysis grouped co-occurring TCRs with DBSCAN, adding TCRdist sequence similarity when clustering within HLA-allele-positive subsets. For co-occurrence clustering, repertoires with fewer than 30,000 or more than 120,000 public chains were excluded, along with 5 or 6 repertoires with anomalous nucleotide sharing. Drawn from immuneACCESS, this table holds only the in-frame rearrangements with V and J called that TCRdb kept. Clones are partly lost; checked studies trace under half to an unresolved V gene and leave the rest unexplained. That table furnishes V, J and clone size, whereas the DNA furnished D and trimming. The sample data list 95,000 to 150,000 clones, and 15% to 19% of these were observed just once. The ten largest clones represent 1.5% to 2% of the sample.

The paper's findings and limits, for the study overall: The authors suggested that the approach could potentially be extended to other disease states and immunological phenotypes. Immune exposure information for the cohort was limited to CMV serostatus. Sequencing depth was assumed to be roughly uniform across donors in the presence/absence analyses, though that assumption may not hold. The 87-base-pair reads could not distinguish some IMGT-functional V segments, including TRBV6-2 and TRBV6-3, so those segments were excluded. A further reported finding was that TCR beta sequences accurately predicted the HLA-A and HLA-B alleles for most subjects in the first cohort. Most TCR sequences were seen in very few donors, while some public TCRs were found in many individuals. Compared with the approximately 670-donor mean, donors in an Asian-associated ancestry cluster had fewer N-insertions in productive TCRs, according to a later genetic analysis. In a later analysis, TCR association rates were found to vary across HLA loci, with the most associated TCRs seen for DRB1 alleles and the fewest for HLA-C alleles. In both the original and validation cohorts, the classifier was reported to diagnose cytomegalovirus status with high specificity and sensitivity. Assigning TCR associations to individual alleles was difficult when HLA alleles, especially DR and DQ, strongly co-occurred. A later analysis found that HLA-associated TCR beta chains were more clonally expanded and had lower generation probabilities than equally common non-associated chains. Linkage disequilibrium might explain the correlated functional status among segregating V segments, but an unknown experimental factor could not be ruled out. According to a later analysis, parvovirus B19, influenza, CMV and Epstein-Barr virus appeared linked to several top co-occurrence clusters. Specific HLA alleles were associated with about 17,000 TCR beta sequences at a false discovery rate of 0.05 in a later analysis. The study listed 150 to 200 TCR beta chains as associated with cytomegalovirus. A later analysis found that most CMV-associated TCR beta chains appeared HLA-restricted, with HLA associations seemingly driven largely by CMV exposure. The cohort was sequenced for TCR beta chains only, and without alpha or paired-chain data the features that could be detected were limited. An association between a missense DCLRE1C variant and V-gene and J-gene trimming of TCR beta chains was found in a later genetic analysis and replicated in an independent cohort. A cluster of highly shared sequence variants was judged likely to be a technical artifact of the sequencing pipeline. An earlier analysis of 450 to 750 of the donors showed that most TCR beta V segments appeared in productive rearrangements either about 90% or about 30% of the time, which broadly matched IMGT annotations. A few of the identified cytomegalovirus-associated TCR beta chains were confirmed in vitro to be specific for cytomegalovirus antigens. The earlier analysis of nearly 600 of the donors excluded 15 to 20 rarely observed V segments, including chromosome 9 orphons, because counts were too low. HLA typing was unavailable for some donors at each locus, so association tests used only the typed subset.

The cohort comprised 666 healthy bone marrow donors. At the time of sampling, every cohort member was nominally healthy, though immune exposures that went unrecorded were likely present. The donor tested CMV seronegative, placing the donor among the 350 or so seronegative members of the cohort. A peripheral blood sample was collected from each donor, and TCR beta sequencing was performed on peripheral blood mononuclear cells. Genomic DNA was extracted from the blood cell samples with the Qiagen DNeasy Blood Extraction Kit. For CDR1 and CDR2, the germline V gene (reference sequence) lists SEHNR and FQNEAQ. There are 14 amino acids in the CDR3, from cysteine to phenylalanine inclusive. Only CDR3 DNA remains: 42 bases, in frame from the first base. Trimming takes 1 base from V and 6 bases from J, and the germline ends sit 13 bases apart.

The sequence was collected from a woman between 18 and 29 years old in good health and CMV-seronegative. The sample consisted of PBMCs. The rearranged chain carries TRBV7-9 and TRBJ2-7; no confident D gene assignment can be made. The CDR3 protein sequence reads: CASSLGDSHSEQYF. Read as DNA, the sequence is TGTGCCAGCAGCTTAGGTGATTCCCACTCCGAGCAGTACTTC.